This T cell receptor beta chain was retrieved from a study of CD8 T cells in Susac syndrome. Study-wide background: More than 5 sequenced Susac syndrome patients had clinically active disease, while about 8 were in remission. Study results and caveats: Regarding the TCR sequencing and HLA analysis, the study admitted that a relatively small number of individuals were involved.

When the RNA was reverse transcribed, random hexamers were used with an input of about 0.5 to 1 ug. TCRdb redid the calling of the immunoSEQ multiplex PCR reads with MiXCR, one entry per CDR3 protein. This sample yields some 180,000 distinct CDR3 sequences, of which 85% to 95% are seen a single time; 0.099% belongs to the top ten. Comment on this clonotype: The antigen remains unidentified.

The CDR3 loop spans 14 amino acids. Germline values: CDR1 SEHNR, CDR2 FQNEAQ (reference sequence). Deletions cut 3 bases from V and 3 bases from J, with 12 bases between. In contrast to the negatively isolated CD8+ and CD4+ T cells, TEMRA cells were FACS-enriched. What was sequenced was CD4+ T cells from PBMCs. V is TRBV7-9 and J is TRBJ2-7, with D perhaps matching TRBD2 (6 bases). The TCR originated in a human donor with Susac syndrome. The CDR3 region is CASSFGGQDYEQYF. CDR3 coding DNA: TGTGCCAGCAGCTTTGGAGGGCAAGACTACGAGCAGTACTTC.